Sequencing of this T cell receptor beta chain was carried out in a study of blood T cell repertoires in COVID-19. Study as a whole: From T cells, B-cell-depleted T cells, or PBMCs came the material, which was cDNA or gDNA.

TCRdb's table, derived via immunoSEQ multiplex PCR, lists solely in-frame clones and lacks some. Of 140,000 to 150,000 clones in the sample, roughly 84% are singletons; the top ten hold 9.5% to 13%. Germline lookup yields CDR1 SGHTA and CDR2 FQGNSA. The CDR3 totals 12 residues. Trimming stripped 2 bases from V and 5 bases from J, with 7 bases between. The sample comprised peripheral blood. This TCR was recovered from a man aged 55-75 years with active or convalescent COVID-19. This chain uses TRBV7-2 with TRBJ2-7; no definite D call. CDR3: CASSLSYHEQYF. The CDR3 bases are TGTGCCAGCAGCTTATCGTATCACGAGCAGTACTTC.